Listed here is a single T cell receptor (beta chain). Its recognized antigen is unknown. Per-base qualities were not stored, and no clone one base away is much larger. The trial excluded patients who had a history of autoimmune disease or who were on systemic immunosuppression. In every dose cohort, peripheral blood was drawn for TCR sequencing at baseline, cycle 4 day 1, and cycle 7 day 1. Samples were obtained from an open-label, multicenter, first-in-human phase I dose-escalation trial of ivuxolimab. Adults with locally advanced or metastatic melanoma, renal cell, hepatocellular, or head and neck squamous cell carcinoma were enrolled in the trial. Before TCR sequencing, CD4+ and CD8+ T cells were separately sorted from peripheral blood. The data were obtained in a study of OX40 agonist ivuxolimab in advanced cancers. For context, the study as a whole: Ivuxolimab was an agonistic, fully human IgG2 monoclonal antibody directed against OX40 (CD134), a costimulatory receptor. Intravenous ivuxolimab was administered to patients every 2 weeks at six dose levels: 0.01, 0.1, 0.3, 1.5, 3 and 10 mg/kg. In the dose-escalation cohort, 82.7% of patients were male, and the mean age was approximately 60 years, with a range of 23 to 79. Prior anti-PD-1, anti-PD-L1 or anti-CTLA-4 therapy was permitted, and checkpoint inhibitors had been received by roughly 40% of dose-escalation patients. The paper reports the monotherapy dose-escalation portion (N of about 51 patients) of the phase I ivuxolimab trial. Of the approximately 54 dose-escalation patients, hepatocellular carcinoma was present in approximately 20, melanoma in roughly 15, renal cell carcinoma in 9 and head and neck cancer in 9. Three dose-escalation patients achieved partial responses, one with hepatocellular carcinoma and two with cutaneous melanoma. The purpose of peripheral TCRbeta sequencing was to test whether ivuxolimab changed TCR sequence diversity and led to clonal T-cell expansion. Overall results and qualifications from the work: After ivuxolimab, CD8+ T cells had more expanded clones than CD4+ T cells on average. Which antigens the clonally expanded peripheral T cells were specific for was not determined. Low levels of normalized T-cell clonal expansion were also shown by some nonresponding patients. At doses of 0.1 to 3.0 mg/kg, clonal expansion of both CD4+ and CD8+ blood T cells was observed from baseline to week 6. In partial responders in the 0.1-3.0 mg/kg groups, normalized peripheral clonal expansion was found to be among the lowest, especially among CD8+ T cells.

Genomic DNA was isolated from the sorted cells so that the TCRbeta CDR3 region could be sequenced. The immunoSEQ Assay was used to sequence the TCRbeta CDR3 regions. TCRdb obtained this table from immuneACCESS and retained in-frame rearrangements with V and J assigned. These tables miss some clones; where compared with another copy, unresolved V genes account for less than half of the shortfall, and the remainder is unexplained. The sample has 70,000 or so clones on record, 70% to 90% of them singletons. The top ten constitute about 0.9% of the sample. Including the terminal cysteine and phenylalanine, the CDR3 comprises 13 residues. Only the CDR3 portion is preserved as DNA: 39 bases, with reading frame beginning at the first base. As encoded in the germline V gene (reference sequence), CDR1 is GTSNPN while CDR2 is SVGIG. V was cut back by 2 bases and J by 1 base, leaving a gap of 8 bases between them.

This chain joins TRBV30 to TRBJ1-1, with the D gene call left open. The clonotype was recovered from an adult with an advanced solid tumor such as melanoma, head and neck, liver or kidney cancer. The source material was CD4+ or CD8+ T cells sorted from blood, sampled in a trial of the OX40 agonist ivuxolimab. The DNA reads TGTGCCTGGAGTTGGCAGAAGAACACTGAAGCTTTCTTT. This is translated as CAWSWQKNTEAFF. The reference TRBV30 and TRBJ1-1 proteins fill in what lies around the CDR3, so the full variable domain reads SQTIHQWPATLVQPVGSPLSLECTVEGTSNPNLYWYRQAAGRGLQLLFYSVGIGQISSEVPQNLSASRPQDRQFILSSKKLLLSDSGFYLCAWSWQKNTEAFFGQGTRLTVV.